Each of the 17 T cell receptor beta chains below was sequenced from the same sample in a study of cytomegalovirus exposure and HLA in healthy donors. Vbeta (60) and Jbeta (13) primers were used in the PCR. Clones were sequenced by immunoSEQ multiplex PCR, and TCRdb holds only the in-frame ones, with some missing. Of fewer than 150,000 clones in the sample, about 77% were seen once. Sequencing used PBMCs. These receptors came from a woman between 25 and 40 years old in good health and CMV-seropositive.

V gene TRBV11-2 combines with J gene TRBJ2-1, with a tentative D call TRBD2 (6 bases). CDR1 is SGHAT, CDR2 FQNNGV, per germline. The CDR3 has 11 amino acids. The CDR3 protein is CAVEGLNEQFF. CDR3 in DNA: TGTGCTGTGGAGGGGTTAAATGAGCAGTTCTTC.

The rearrangement joins TRBV7-2 to TRBJ2-1, with D possibly matching TRBD1 (8 bases). V lost 5 bases, J lost 7 bases, and 15 bases lay in between. Germline values: CDR1 SGHTA, CDR2 FQGNSA. The CDR3 totals 14 residues. The CDR3 spells CASSRTGGGNEQFF. In nucleotides, the CDR3 is TGTGCCAGCAGCCGTACAGGGGGAGGGAATGAGCAGTTCTTC.

The rearrangement uses TRBV5-4 and TRBJ2-3; tentatively, D is TRBD2 (6 bases). Trimming removed 0 bases at V and 4 bases at J, with 18 bases between. The CDR3 length is 17 residues. The germline gives CDR1 SGHNT, CDR2 YYREEE (reference sequence). In DNA, the CDR3 is TGTGCCAGCAGCTTGGGGGGCCGGGGGATTCGCCCAGATACGCAGTATTTT. Its translation: CASSLGGRGIRPDTQYF. The entire variable domain, with the rest obtained from reference TRBV5-4 and TRBJ2-3, is as follows: ETGVTQSPTHLIKTRGQQVTLRCSSQSGHNTVSWYQQALGQGPQFIFQYYREEENGRGNFPPRFSGLQFPNYSSELNVNALELDDSALYLCASSLGGRGIRPDTQYFGPGTRLTVL.

This clone was observed a few times. The chain joins TRBV6-6 to TRBJ2-1; TRBD2 is a possible D gene (6 bases). The germline V gene encodes CDR1 MNHNY and CDR2 SVGAGI (reference sequence). Deletions cut 7 bases from V and 10 bases from J, with 23 bases between. This CDR3 is 15 amino acids long. CDR3 residues: CASTPPRTTKGEQFF. The CDR3 region has the DNA TGTGCCAGCACCCCCCCGAGGACTACCAAAGGCGAGCAGTTCTTC.

V usage is TRBV11-3 and J usage is TRBJ2-5; TRBD2 matches at 7 bases. This CDR3 is 14 amino acids long. With 5 bases clipped from V and 4 bases from J, the junction kept 7 bases outside the gene matches. From germline, CDR1 is SGHNT and CDR2 YENEEA. The CDR3 DNA is TGTGCCAGCAGCAGAGGACTAGAAGGAGAGACCCAGTACTTC. Its translation is CASSRGLEGETQYF.

V usage is TRBV9 and J usage is TRBJ1-2; D is undetermined. The germline V and J ends were trimmed by 1 base and 5 bases, with 12 bases remaining between them. Germline values: CDR1 SGDLS, CDR2 YYNGEE. The CDR3 has 14 amino acids. In DNA form, the CDR3 reads TGTGCCAGCAGCGTAATGGAGGACGCATATGGCTACACCTTC. It encodes CASSVMEDAYGYTF.

The rearrangement joins TRBV7-9 to TRBJ2-1, with D perhaps matching TRBD2 (7 bases). The CDR3 loop spans 14 amino acids. Trimming shortened V by 5 bases and J by 7 bases, and 15 bases separated the two germline ends. The germline CDR1 and CDR2 sequences are SEHNR and FQNEAQ (reference sequence). The CDR3 spells CASSPVGGANEQFF. CDR3 DNA: TGTGCCAGCAGCCCAGTAGGGGGGGCGAATGAGCAGTTCTTC. Full variable domain (remainder filled in from reference TRBV7-9 and TRBJ2-1): DTGVSQNPRHKITKRGQNVTFRCDPISEHNRLYWYRQTLGQGPEFLTYFQNEAQLEKSRLLSDRFSAERPKGSFSTLEIQRTEQGDSAMYLCASSPVGGANEQFFGPGTRLTVL.

V usage is TRBV5-1 and J usage is TRBJ1-1; no reliable D call. With 2 bases removed from V and 2 bases from J, the gap between germline ends came to 7 bases. Germline values: CDR1 SGHRS, CDR2 YFSETQ. CDR3 length: 13 residues. The CDR3 sequence is CASSLTGNTEAFF. CDR3 coding DNA: TGCGCCAGCAGCTTAACGGGTAACACTGAAGCTTTCTTT.

The V gene is TRBV15, the J gene TRBJ2-7; TRBD1 matches at 7 bases. The CDR3 spans 14 residues. Germline CDR1 and CDR2: LNHNV and YYDKDF (reference sequence). V lost 1 base to trimming and J lost 3 bases; unmatched junction nucleotides: 3. The DNA for the CDR3 is TGTGCCACCAGCAGAGTTACAGGGGTCTACGAGCAGTACTTC. It translates to CATSRVTGVYEQYF.

The gene calls are TRBV6-5 and TRBJ2-7; a weak D match, TRBD1 (6 bases). Germline-derived CDR1 and CDR2 are MNHEY and SVGAGI. This CDR3 region has 12 residues. V was shortened by 8 bases and J by 5 bases, with 13 bases between the two germline ends. CDR3 sequence reads: CASGRGSHEQYF. DNA of the CDR3: TGTGCCAGCGGCAGGGGTAGCCACGAGCAGTACTTC.

This clone has more than one count but fewer than ten. The DNA for the CDR3 is TGTGCCAGTAGGGGCCCCGTTCCGTCTTCCAATGAGCAGTTCTTC. This codes for CASRGPVPSSNEQFF. The gene calls are TRBV19 and TRBJ2-1, with D unclear. CDR3 length equals 15 residues. The V gene's germline CDR1 is LNHDA and CDR2 SQIVND (reference sequence). Trimming cost V 6 bases and J 6 bases, with 18 bases left between them.

This clone has just one count. The gene calls are TRBV9 and TRBJ2-7; possibly TRBD2 for D (6 bases). The CDR3 length is 15 residues. CDR1 SGDLS and CDR2 YYNGEE come from the germline V gene. Trimming stripped 0 bases from V and 0 bases from J, with 10 bases between. The CDR3 nucleotides are TGTGCCAGCAGCGTAGCGGGGACTTTCTCCTACGAGCAGTACTTC. Protein: CASSVAGTFSYEQYF.

A few counts support this clone. This chain joins TRBV6-1 and TRBJ1-2, with a possible D match to TRBD1 (6 bases). Between the trimmed V and J ends, which lost 6 bases and 2 bases, there was a span of 13 bases. Germline V gene sequence: CDR1 MNHNS, CDR2 SASEGT. The CDR3 loop spans 14 amino acids. The CDR3 loop is CASSVSTGNYGYTF. The CDR3 region has the DNA TGTGCCAGCAGCGTTTCGACAGGAAACTATGGCTACACCTTC.

V usage is TRBV5-4 and J usage is TRBJ1-2, with 7 positions matching TRBD1. The CDR3 is 13 residues long. The ends lost 6 bases at V and 6 bases at J; junction bases unmatched: 8. CDR1 SGHNT and CDR2 YYREEE come from the germline V gene (reference sequence). This CDR3 reads CASTTKTGDGYTF. The CDR3 DNA is TGTGCCAGCACCACAAAAACAGGGGATGGCTACACCTTC.

This clone was seen more than once but under ten times. The chain uses TRBV4-1 and TRBJ2-7; 7 nucleotides line up with TRBD1. The CDR3 extends over 14 amino acids. Trimming cost V 2 bases and J 6 bases; bases outside gene matches: 7. Germline loops: CDR1 MGHRA, CDR2 YSYEKL. The CDR3 DNA reads TGCGCCAGCAGCCAACTAGACAGGGAAGGCGAGCAGTACTTC. Residues: CASSQLDREGEQYF.

The J gene is TRBJ1-1, the V gene TRBV30; 9 bases are a match to TRBD1. V trimming: 3 bases; J trimming: 11 bases; junction bases outside the gene matches: 4. This CDR3 spans 11 amino acids. Germline lookup yields CDR1 GTSNPN and CDR2 SVGIG (reference sequence). CDR3 loop: CAWSRQGDAFF. In DNA form, the CDR3 reads TGTGCCTGGAGCAGACAGGGGGATGCTTTCTTT. Full variable domain (remainder filled in from reference TRBV30 and TRBJ1-1): SQTIHQWPATLVQPVGSPLSLECTVEGTSNPNLYWYRQAAGRGLQLLFYSVGIGQISSEVPQNLSASRPQDRQFILSSKKLLLSDSGFYLCAWSRQGDAFFGQGTRLTVV.

This clone was counted once. V and J are TRBV7-9 and TRBJ1-2; 7 nucleotides match TRBD1. With 3 bases clipped from V and 8 bases from J, the junction kept 21 bases outside the gene matches. This CDR3 is built from 18 residues. Germline V gene sequence: CDR1 SEHNR, CDR2 FQNEAQ (reference sequence). CDR3 DNA: TGTGCCAGCAGCTTTACTTTGTTTTCTGGGACAGCCAAGGAGGGCTACACCTTC. Residues: CASSFTLFSGTAKEGYTF.